The following is a T cell receptor beta chain sequence with its context. The CDR3 runs 15 residues. Germline V CDR1 and CDR2: LNHNV, YYDKDF (reference sequence). V was clipped by 0 bases and J by 4 bases; unmatched bases: 5. This sample stems from a study of blood T cell repertoires in COVID-19. Study-wide context: Sites in the United States, Italy and Spain provided acute and convalescent COVID-19 samples.

Assay used: immunoSEQ multiplex PCR; TCRdb lists only in-frame clones, some missing. This sample yields under 250,000 clones, of which 85% to 90% are seen a single time; 11% belongs to the top ten. The sequence was obtained from a man aged 50 or older with COVID-19, enrolled during active disease. This chain uses TRBV15 with TRBJ2-5; TRBD1 matches 7 bases. Specimen: peripheral blood. This CDR3 is CATSRDRTGGETQYF. In DNA form, the CDR3 reads TGTGCCACCAGCAGAGATAGGACAGGCGGAGAGACCCAGTACTTC.